A selection of T cell receptor beta chains follows, all from one sample in a study of blood T cell repertoires in COVID-19. Profiling relied on immunoSEQ multiplex PCR, and the TCRdb table lists in-frame clones only, not all of them. The sample lists roughly 250,000 clones; approximately 87% were seen once. The sequencing sample was made of peripheral blood. The receptors originated from a human donor in a cohort sampled during active COVID-19. The CDR3 runs from the conserved cysteine through the conserved F or W. A D gene is named only where the DNA matches it firmly.

V: TRBV7-3; J: TRBJ2-1; D: TRBD2; CDR3: CASSLLAGDYNEQFF
V: TRBV4-2; J: TRBJ2-1; D: TRBD2; CDR3: CASSQPGLADHNEQFF
V: TRBV2; J: TRBJ1-1; D: TRBD1; CDR3: CASGRQGAPTEAFF
V: TRBV19; J: TRBJ2-2; D: TRBD2; CDR3: CASSMGLTVGELFF
V: TRBV12-5; J: TRBJ2-3; D: NA; CDR3: CASGLVLRGNTDTQYF
V: TRBV11-1; J: TRBJ2-3; D: NA; CDR3: CASSFEAVVTDTQYF
V: TRBV19; J: TRBJ2-2; D: NA; CDR3: CASSTAGPGGGELFF
V: TRBV6-6; J: TRBJ2-7; D: NA; CDR3: CASSGTAGIAYEQYF
V: TRBV5-4; J: TRBJ1-1; D: TRBD1; CDR3: CASSAGTDTEAFF
V: TRBV18; J: TRBJ2-1; D: NA; CDR3: CASSLKGGTRASSQIYEQFF
V: TRBV14; J: TRBJ2-3; D: NA; CDR3: CASSHGPGRGRTDTQYF
V: TRBV6-2/TRBV6-3; J: TRBJ1-5; D: NA; CDR3: CASSYSAYRGRQNQPQHF
V: TRBV7-9; J: TRBJ1-5; D: TRBD1; CDR3: CASSTTGGSGQPQHF
V: TRBV7-2; J: TRBJ1-2; D: TRBD1; CDR3: CASSLDEVGTGGGYTF
V: TRBV5-1; J: TRBJ2-6; D: TRBD2; CDR3: CASSRTSGDSGANVLTF
V: TRBV23-1; J: TRBJ2-5; D: NA; CDR3: CASSQSRTEELQETQYF
V: TRBV5-1; J: TRBJ2-7; D: TRBD2; CDR3: CASSIQPTSGSSYEQYF
V: TRBV5-6; J: TRBJ2-2; D: NA; CDR3: CASSPGTTGELFF
V: TRBV19; J: TRBJ2-1; D: TRBD2; CDR3: CASRPGLALNEQFF
V: TRBV7-9; J: TRBJ1-4; D: NA; CDR3: CASAPPAGRVDEKLFF
V: TRBV18; J: TRBJ2-7; D: NA; CDR3: CASSLKTGWYEQYF
V: TRBV7-2; J: TRBJ2-1; D: TRBD2; CDR3: CASSLTSGGPSYNEQFF
V: TRBV7-3; J: TRBJ2-5; D: TRBD2; CDR3: CASSLLAGETQYF
V: TRBV12-3/TRBV12-4; J: TRBJ2-1; D: NA; CDR3: CASSLNRWNEQFF
V: TRBV14; J: TRBJ1-4; D: NA; CDR3: CASSPRASTNEKLFF
V: TRBV19; J: TRBJ1-5; D: TRBD1; CDR3: CASSRGQDTSNQPQHF
V: TRBV19; J: TRBJ1-2; D: TRBD1; CDR3: CASRPTTLRGLGYGYTF
V: TRBV3-1/TRBV3-2; J: TRBJ1-1; D: TRBD1; CDR3: CASSDRTGAVQAFF
V: TRBV7-2; J: TRBJ1-3; D: NA; CDR3: CASSLTGLSGNTIYF
V: TRBV7-9; J: TRBJ1-1; D: NA; CDR3: CASSLTTNTEAFF
V: TRBV12-5; J: TRBJ1-1; D: TRBD1; CDR3: CASGLHAGTANTEAFF